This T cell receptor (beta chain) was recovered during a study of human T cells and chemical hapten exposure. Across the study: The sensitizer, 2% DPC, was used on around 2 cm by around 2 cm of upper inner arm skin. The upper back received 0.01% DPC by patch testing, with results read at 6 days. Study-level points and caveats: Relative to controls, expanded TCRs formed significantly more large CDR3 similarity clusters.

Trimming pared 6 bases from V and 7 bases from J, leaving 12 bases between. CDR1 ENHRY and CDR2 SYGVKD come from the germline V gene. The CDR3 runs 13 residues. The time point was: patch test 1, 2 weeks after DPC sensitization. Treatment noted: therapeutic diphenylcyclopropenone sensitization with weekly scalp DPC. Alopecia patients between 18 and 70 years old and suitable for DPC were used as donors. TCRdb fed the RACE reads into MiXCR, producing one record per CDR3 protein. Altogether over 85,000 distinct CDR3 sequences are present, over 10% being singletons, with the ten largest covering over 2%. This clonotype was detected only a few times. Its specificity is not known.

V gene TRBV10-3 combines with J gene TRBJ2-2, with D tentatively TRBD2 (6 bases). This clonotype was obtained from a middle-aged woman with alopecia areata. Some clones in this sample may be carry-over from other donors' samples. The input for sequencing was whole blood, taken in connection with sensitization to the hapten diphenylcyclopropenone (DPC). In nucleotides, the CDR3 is TGTGCCATCAGAATGTTGGAGGGCGGGGAGCTGTTTTTT. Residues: CAIRMLEGGELFF.